Following are 21 T cell receptor beta chains from one sample sequenced in a study of shared clonotypes between healthy human individuals. Assay used: immunoSEQ multiplex PCR; TCRdb lists only in-frame clones, some missing. The sample includes millions of clones, roughly 95% of them seen just once. Naive CD8 cells, CD45RO-negative and positively selected for CCR7, excluded terminally differentiated effector memory CD45RA+ cells. Source material: naive CD8+ T cells sorted from blood. The receptors here all came from a man aged 18-30 years in good health.

The chain carries TRBV2 and TRBJ2-1; tentatively, D is TRBD2 (7 bases). CDR3 length equals 15 residues. The germline V and J ends were trimmed by 9 bases and 6 bases, with 21 bases remaining between them. Germline V gives CDR1 SNHLY, CDR2 FYNNEI. The CDR3 region has the DNA TGTGCCAGAGAGGAGCAGGGGAGGGTCGGCAATGAGCAGTTCTTC. It is translated as CAREEQGRVGNEQFF.

This chain uses TRBV10-3 with TRBJ2-5, with 7 nucleotides matching TRBD2. This CDR3 has 14 amino acids. From germline, CDR1 is ENHRY and CDR2 SYGVKD. Germline trimming cut 5 bases from V and 3 bases from J; bases unmatched to any gene: 6. The CDR3 DNA reads TGTGCCATCAGTCGCGGGGGAGGAGAAGAGACCCAGTACTTC. Its translation is CAISRGGGEETQYF.

To note about this clone: The germline gene is not matched at one end of the junction; a read error may be the cause. The V gene is TRBV7-9, the J gene TRBJ1-2; a possible D gene is TRBD1 (6 bases). This CDR3 contains 16 residues. Germline lookup yields CDR1 SEHNR and CDR2 FQNEAQ (reference sequence). CDR3 nucleotides: TGTGCCAGCAGCGGGCGGGCAGGGGACTCTAACTATGGCCACACCTTC. As protein: CASSGRAGDSNYGHTF.

The chain couples TRBV2 to TRBJ2-5, with 9 bases matching TRBD1. V lost 5 bases and J lost 3; bases outside the gene matches: 7. This CDR3 has 15 residues. CDR1 and CDR2 (germline): SNHLY, FYNNEI. CDR3 loop: CASSPTGGNKETQYF. The DNA for the CDR3 is TGTGCCAGCAGTCCGACAGGGGGGAACAAAGAGACCCAGTACTTC. Combining the CDR3 with reference TRBV2 and TRBJ2-5 gives the whole variable domain EPEVTQTPSHQVTQMGQEVILRCVPISNHLYFYWYRQILGQKVEFLVSFYNNEISEKSEIFDDQFSVERPDGSNFTLKIRSTKLEDSAMYFCASSPTGGNKETQYFGPGTRLLVL.

The chain links TRBV6-1 to TRBJ2-5; a weak D match, TRBD2 (6 bases). CDR3 length: 18 residues. Germline CDR1 and CDR2: MNHNS and SASEGT. Trimming took 2 bases from V and 4 from J, leaving 23 bases between them. CDR3 bases: TGTGCCAGCAGTGAAAGGGAGGTGGGTCCTCTCTCCCGAGAGACCCAGTACTTC. This translates into CASSEREVGPLSRETQYF.

This clone was seen more than once but under ten times. V usage is TRBV18 and J usage is TRBJ2-2, with 7 bases lining up with TRBD1. CDR3 length: 16 amino acids. Germline V gene data show CDR1 as KGHSH and CDR2 as LQKENI. V lost 3 bases to trimming and J lost 5 bases; unmatched junction nucleotides: 9. CDR3 loop: CASSPPERQGTGELFF. The CDR3 nucleotides read TGTGCCAGCTCACCCCCAGAACGACAGGGAACCGGGGAGCTGTTTTTT.

This clone was seen a few times. The J gene is TRBJ1-6, the V gene TRBV25-1; tentative D call: TRBD1 (5 bases). Germline loops: CDR1 MGHDK, CDR2 SYGVNS. The CDR3 has 15 residues. V lost 1 base to trimming and J lost 8 bases, with 12 bases between them. CDR3 bases: TGTGCCAGCAGTGAATGGGGGACCCCAGATTCACCCCTCCACTTT. Translation gives CASSEWGTPDSPLHF.

Remarks on this clone: This sample includes further DNA sequences coding for the same CDR3. CDR3: CASSLAGENEQFF. CDR3 nucleotide sequence: TGTGCCAGCAGCTTAGCGGGGGAAAATGAGCAGTTCTTC. The V gene is TRBV7-9, the J gene TRBJ2-1; tentatively, D is TRBD1 or TRBD2 (5 bases each). The CDR3 spans 13 residues. Trimming removed 0 bases from V and 7 bases from J, with 7 bases in between. From germline, CDR1 is SEHNR and CDR2 FQNEAQ (reference sequence).

This clone occurred once. CDR3 nucleotides: TGTGCCATCAGCGGAACAGGGGGCCGGGAGACCCAGTACTTC. It yields the protein CAISGTGGRETQYF. This sequence joins TRBV10-3 and TRBJ2-5; 9 nucleotides align to TRBD1. Germline V gives CDR1 ENHRY, CDR2 SYGVKD. The CDR3 has 14 amino acids. The V and J ends lost 6 bases and 5 bases, in that order; junction bases with no gene match: 7.

The chain couples TRBV6-1 to TRBJ1-1; D remains unclear. The germline gives CDR1 MNHNS, CDR2 SASEGT. The CDR3 sequence is 15 residues long. The V end was cut by 5 bases, the J end by 5 bases, with 18 bases between. The CDR3 DNA is TGTGCCAGCAGTCCCTTAACGACGGGTTCGACTGAAGCTTTCTTT. Translated: CASSPLTTGSTEAFF.

Of note for this clone: Other DNA sequences in the sample encode the same CDR3. This chain uses TRBV28 with TRBJ1-1; D perhaps matches TRBD1 (5 bases). V was trimmed by 3 bases and J by 4 bases, leaving 9 bases between them. Germline CDR1 reads MDHEN; CDR2 reads SYDVKM. This CDR3 is built from 13 residues. CDR3 residues: CASSFRGLTEAFF. The CDR3, as DNA: TGTGCCAGCAGTTTTAGGGGACTCACTGAAGCTTTCTTT. Supplemented by reference TRBV28 and TRBJ1-1, the full variable domain reads DVKVTQSSRYLVKRTGEKVFLECVQDMDHENMFWYRQDPGLGLRLIYFSYDVKMKEKGDIPEGYSVSREKKERFSLILESASTNQTSMYLCASSFRGLTEAFFGQGTRLTVV.

CDR3 coding DNA: TGTGCCAGCAGTAGCGGGAGTAGCTCAGATACGCAGTATTTT. This gives the protein CASSSGSSSDTQYF. V and J are TRBV6-5 and TRBJ2-3; 8 nucleotides align to TRBD2. Unmatched junction bases numbered 5, after V lost 5 bases and J lost 4 bases. This CDR3 comprises 14 residues. CDR1 is MNHEY and CDR2 is SVGAGI in the germline V gene.

The CDR3 bases are TGCAGCGTTAGGACAGGGACGTCGTATGGCTACACCTTC. Its protein product is CSVRTGTSYGYTF. The chain employs TRBV29-1 and TRBJ1-2; 8 nucleotides align to TRBD1. The CDR3 consists of 13 residues. J was trimmed by 5 bases and V by 5 bases; bases with no gene match: 7. The V gene's germline CDR1 is SQVTM and CDR2 ANQGSEA.

This clone was counted a single time. The identical CDR3 is also encoded by other nucleotide sequences in the sample. The chain links TRBV18 to TRBJ2-7; the match to TRBD1 covers 9 bases. Trimming cost V 6 bases and J 7 bases; bases outside gene matches: 4. The CDR3 is made up of 12 amino acids. Germline CDR1 and CDR2: KGHSH and LQKENI. The CDR3 nucleotides are TGTGCCAGCTCGCCCGGGACAGGGGAGCAGTACTTC. It is translated as CASSPGTGEQYF.

The V and J genes are TRBV27 and TRBJ1-6; D perhaps matches TRBD1 (5 bases). CDR1 is MNHEY, CDR2 SMNVEV, per germline (reference sequence). The V and J ends lost 7 bases and 7 bases respectively, with 17 bases between them. CDR3 length equals 15 residues. The CDR3 spells CASMHGGGGNSPLHF. Here the CDR3 DNA reads TGTGCCAGCATGCACGGGGGGGGAGGGAATTCACCCCTCCACTTT.

There are a few counts of this clone. CDR3: CASSLRTGINTEAFF. CDR3 in DNA: TGTGCCAGCAGCCTTCGGACAGGAATAAACACTGAAGCTTTCTTT. The chain employs TRBV14 and TRBJ1-1, with 7 nucleotides matching TRBD1. CDR3 length: 15 amino acids. Trimming took 4 bases from V and 2 from J; bases not matched to a gene: 7. Per germline, CDR1 SGHDN and CDR2 FVKESK.

The chain employs TRBV27 and TRBJ1-1; tentative D call: TRBD1 (6 bases). This CDR3 has 13 amino acids. The germline V and J ends were trimmed by 6 bases and 6 bases, with 14 bases remaining between them. Per the germline V gene, CDR1 is MNHEY and CDR2 is SMNVEV (reference sequence). Here the CDR3 DNA reads TGTGCCAGCAGGACAGGTCTTGGCTCTGAAGCTTTCTTT. Encoded protein: CASRTGLGSEAFF.

This clone was picked up one time. Other nucleotide sequences in the sample specify the same CDR3. The chain combines TRBV6-5 with TRBJ2-2, with D possibly TRBD2 on 5 matching bases. This CDR3 is built from 15 residues. CDR1 MNHEY and CDR2 SVGAGI come from the germline V gene. The V and J ends lost 0 bases and 3 bases respectively, with 8 bases between them. CDR3 DNA: TGTGCCAGCAGTTACTCCGCGGGTTACACCGGGGAGCTGTTTTTT. Residues: CASSYSAGYTGELFF.

Concerning this clone: Additional DNA sequences in this sample encode the identical CDR3. The V call is TRBV5-4, the J call TRBJ1-5; D is unresolved. The V and J ends lost 1 base and 7 bases respectively, with 6 bases between them. The CDR3 length is 12 residues. Per germline, CDR1 SGHNT and CDR2 YYREEE (reference sequence). The CDR3 here is CASSLLGQPQHF. The DNA of the CDR3 is TGTGCCAGCAGCTTGTTGGGACAGCCCCAGCATTTT. The full variable domain, completed using reference TRBV5-4 and TRBJ1-5, is ETGVTQSPTHLIKTRGQQVTLRCSSQSGHNTVSWYQQALGQGPQFIFQYYREEENGRGNFPPRFSGLQFPNYSSELNVNALELDDSALYLCASSLLGQPQHFGDGTRLSIL.

Here the CDR3 reads CASRGGETEDTFYGYTF. The CDR3 region has the DNA TGTGCCAGCAGAGGCGGTGAGACTGAGGATACCTTCTATGGCTACACCTTC. The chain has TRBV7-2 and TRBJ1-2; D remains ambiguous. The ends were cut back, 6 bases at V and 4 bases at J, with 24 bases in the middle. This CDR3 region has 17 residues. Per germline, CDR1 SGHTA and CDR2 FQGNSA.

CDR3 in DNA: TGCGCCAGCAGCCTCCCCAGAGTCTCTGGAAACACCATATATTTT. Translation gives CASSLPRVSGNTIYF. J is TRBJ1-3 and V is TRBV4-1, with D hard to call. In germline, CDR1 is MGHRA, CDR2 YSYEKL. This CDR3 is built from 15 residues. V lost 4 bases and J 0 bases, leaving 10 bases between the germline ends.